This section outlines one T cell receptor beta chain sequence together with its context. The assay was immunoSEQ multiplex PCR, and TCRdb's table has in-frame clones only and misses some. The table shows under 450,000 clones, with 89% occurring only once. This specimen comes from a study of blood T cell repertoires in COVID-19. Study information: Whether acute or convalescent, the COVID-19 samples came from the United States, Italy and Spain.

Patients of the Seattle cohort, enrolled during active infection, were followed longitudinally. The CDR3 consists of 13 residues. Trimming at V came to 5 bases and at J to 3 bases, leaving 2 bases not matched to a gene. From germline, CDR1 is KGHSH and CDR2 LQKENI. The sample comprised peripheral blood. The V and J genes are TRBV18 and TRBJ1-2, with 8 bases matching TRBD1. The TCR sequence derives from a woman between 40 and 55 years old with COVID-19, enrolled during active disease. Here the CDR3 reads CASSSGQDYGYTF. CDR3 nucleotide sequence: TGTGCCAGCTCATCGGGACAGGACTATGGCTACACCTTC.